Sequencing of this TCR beta chain was carried out in a study of shared clonotypes between healthy human individuals. Study summary: Three men and a couple of women, aged 18 to 49, were donors.

TCRdb keeps only in-frame clones here, not all; method: immunoSEQ multiplex PCR. The sample yields about 490,000 clones, roughly four fifths seen once. The V and J ends lost 5 bases and 2 bases, in that order; junction bases with no gene match: 6. The CDR3 has 15 residues. The germline gives CDR1 MNHEY, CDR2 SMNVEV (reference sequence). V and J are TRBV27 and TRBJ1-2, with TRBD1 matching 9 bases. The receptor comes from a woman in her thirties or forties in good health. Some clones in this sample may be carry-over from other donors' samples. The sequenced sample was PBMCs. CDR3 sequence: CASSIPGTGNYGYTF. CDR3 bases: TGTGCCAGCAGTATCCCCGGGACAGGGAACTATGGCTACACCTTC.